The 25 T cell receptor beta chains listed next were all sequenced from one sample in a study of monozygotic twins with inflammatory bowel disease (dated by TCRdb to about 2019). Library preparation used 5' RACE. The data were produced on an Illumina HiSeq 2500. TCRdb reprocessed the raw reads; every CDR3 protein sequence is a single record, and DNA is not supplied. The table for this sample shows fewer than 400,000 distinct CDR3 sequences. Of the sample, about 5% is held by the ten largest clones. The sequenced sample consisted of blood. The origin of the receptors is a human donor with ulcerative colitis or Crohn's disease, or a healthy co-twin of an affected twin (not recorded which).

The gene calls are TRBV7-9 and TRBJ2-3; TCRdb designates TRBD1, a call that cannot be tested without DNA. The CDR3 loop spans 15 amino acids. CDR1 and CDR2 from the germline V gene are SEHNR and FQNEAQ (reference sequence). The CDR3: CAGQTSGFLGGTQYF.

V gene TRBV29-1 combines with J gene TRBJ2-1; TCRdb's D call of TRBD2 is untestable without DNA. The CDR3 loop spans 13 amino acids. Germline assignment: CDR1 SQVTM and CDR2 ANQGSEA. The CDR3 spells CSDRLAGGFEQFF.

V gene TRBV19 combines with J gene TRBJ1-5; TCRdb outputs TRBD1, but without DNA this stays unchecked. The CDR3 length is 15 residues. CDR1 LNHDA and CDR2 SQIVND come from the germline V gene (reference sequence). CDR3 region: CASSTGTGTGQPQHF.

The rearrangement joins TRBV30 to TRBJ2-3; the TRBD2 assignment by TCRdb is unverifiable without DNA. CDR1 is GTSNPN and CDR2 is SVGIG in the germline V gene (reference sequence). The CDR3 contains 16 residues. CDR3 loop: CAWSPGASLSTDTQYF.

The chain uses TRBV7-3 and TRBJ2-3. Germline CDR1 reads SGHTA; CDR2 reads FQGTGA. This CDR3 has 13 residues. CDR3 sequence reads: CASSGSITDTQYF.

J is TRBJ2-1 and V is TRBV5-1; TCRdb selects TRBD2, and the lack of DNA leaves this call unchecked. This CDR3 contains 17 residues. Per germline, CDR1 SGHRS and CDR2 YFSETQ. CDR3 loop: CASSFPSSLSRWNEQFF.

The chain links TRBV3-1 to TRBJ2-5; as DNA is missing, the TRBD2 call by TCRdb cannot be tested. Germline lookup yields CDR1 LGHDT and CDR2 YNNKEL (reference sequence). The CDR3 is made up of 16 amino acids. The CDR3 reads CASSQEKAGGLETQYF.

The chain couples TRBV28 to TRBJ1-1. This CDR3 comprises 16 residues. Looked up from germline, CDR1 is MDHEN and CDR2 is SYDVKM. This CDR3 reads CASSFGSANENTEAFF.

The gene calls are TRBV20-1 and TRBJ2-7; the TCRdb call, TRBD1, lacks DNA for checking. This CDR3 has 12 amino acids. Germline V lookup: CDR1 DFQATT, CDR2 SNEGSKA (reference sequence). This CDR3 reads CSAPWTAYEQYF.

The rearrangement links TRBV5-1 to TRBJ1-1. Germline-derived CDR1 and CDR2 are SGHRS and YFSETQ. The CDR3 is made up of 15 amino acids. CDR3 sequence: CASSLVNAMGTEAFF. The full variable domain, rest sourced from reference TRBV5-1 and TRBJ1-1, is KAGVTQTPRYLIKTRGQQVTLSCSPISGHRSVSWYQQTPGQGLQFLFEYFSETQRNKGNFPGRFSGRQFSNSRSEMNVSTLELGDSALYLCASSLVNAMGTEAFFGQGTRLTVV.

The J gene is TRBJ1-6, the V gene TRBV20-1; the TCRdb D gene call, TRBD1, has no DNA to confirm it. Germline V gene data show CDR1 as DFQATT and CDR2 as SNEGSKA (reference sequence). The length of the CDR3 is 14 residues. CDR3 protein: CSARKTGYSSPLHF.

The rearrangement uses TRBV12-3 or TRBV12-4 and TRBJ2-3. CDR3 length: 15 residues. CDR3: CASSFLGLAPDTQYF.

V usage is TRBV4-3 and J usage is TRBJ2-4; TCRdb outputs TRBD1, but without DNA this stays unchecked. The CDR3 totals 20 residues. Germline V gives CDR1 LGHNA, CDR2 YSLEER. CDR3: CASSQEASQGVTIAKNIQYF.

This chain joins TRBV5-1 and TRBJ2-2. The CDR3 has 15 amino acids. In germline, CDR1 is SGHRS, CDR2 YFSETQ. This chain's CDR3 is CASSLALLNTGELFF.

This sequence joins TRBV19 and TRBJ1-5; TCRdb's D call of TRBD1 is untestable without DNA. This CDR3 has 16 residues. Per germline, CDR1 LNHDA and CDR2 SQIVND (reference sequence). The CDR3 protein is CASRGTGVRGHQPQHF.

The rearrangement links TRBV20-1 to TRBJ2-1; TCRdb outputs TRBD2, but without DNA this stays unchecked. Looked up from germline, CDR1 is DFQATT and CDR2 is SNEGSKA (reference sequence). The CDR3 extends over 12 amino acids. CDR3 loop: CSEGGSLGEQFF.

V usage is TRBV9 and J usage is TRBJ1-5; TCRdb proposes TRBD1, but this gene call is untestable without DNA. CDR3 length equals 14 residues. Per germline, CDR1 SGDLS and CDR2 YYNGEE. CDR3 in amino acids: CASSETGDNQPQHF.

The genes are TRBV4-3 and TRBJ1-5; checking the TCRdb D call of TRBD1 is not possible without DNA. The CDR3 is 15 amino acids. Germline CDR1 reads LGHNA; CDR2 reads YSLEER. This CDR3 is CASSQGQGLNQPQHF.

V is TRBV29-1 and J is TRBJ2-3; without DNA, the TCRdb call of TRBD2 cannot be checked. The CDR3 covers 14 residues. Per germline, CDR1 SQVTM and CDR2 ANQGSEA. The CDR3 sequence: CSVGRGTRTDTQYF.

This rearrangement joins TRBV5-1 to TRBJ2-5; TCRdb's D gene call, TRBD1, goes unchecked for lack of DNA. The CDR3 runs 12 residues. The germline CDR1 and CDR2 sequences are SGHRS and YFSETQ. The CDR3 sequence: CASHGGTETQYF.

The V and J genes are TRBV7-9 and TRBJ2-7. The CDR3 contains 13 residues. The germline V gene has CDR1 SEHNR and CDR2 FQNEAQ (reference sequence). This CDR3 is CASSFDRSYEQYF.

The J gene is TRBJ2-7, the V gene TRBV12-3 or TRBV12-4; checking the TCRdb D call of TRBD1 is not possible without DNA. This CDR3 comprises 15 residues. Here the CDR3 reads CASRVGAMSSYEQYF.

The V call is TRBV4-3, the J call TRBJ2-2; TCRdb picks TRBD2, but there is no DNA to check that call. Germline values: CDR1 LGHNA, CDR2 YSLEER. CDR3 length: 14 amino acids. The CDR3 loop reads CASSRAPGTGELFF.

The CDR3 spells CSALLGAPTDTQYF. This chain connects TRBV20-1 to TRBJ2-3; TCRdb picks TRBD1, but there is no DNA to check that call. CDR3 length equals 14 residues. CDR1 and CDR2 (germline): DFQATT, SNEGSKA (reference sequence).

The chain is built from TRBV20-1 and TRBJ1-6. Germline CDR1 DFQATT, CDR2 SNEGSKA (reference sequence). The CDR3 is 14 amino acids. CDR3 region: CSAPGGLRDSPLHF.